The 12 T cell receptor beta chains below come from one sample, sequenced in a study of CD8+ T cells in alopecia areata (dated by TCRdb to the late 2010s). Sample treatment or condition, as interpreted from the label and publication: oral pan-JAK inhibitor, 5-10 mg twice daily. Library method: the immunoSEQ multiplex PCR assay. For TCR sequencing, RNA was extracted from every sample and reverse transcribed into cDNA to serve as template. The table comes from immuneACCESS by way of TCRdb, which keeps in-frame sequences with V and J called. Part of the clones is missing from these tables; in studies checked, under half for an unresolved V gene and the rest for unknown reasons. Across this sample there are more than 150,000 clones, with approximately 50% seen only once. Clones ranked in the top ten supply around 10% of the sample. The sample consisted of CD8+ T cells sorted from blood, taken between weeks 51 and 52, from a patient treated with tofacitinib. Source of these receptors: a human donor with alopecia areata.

CDR3 coding DNA: TGCAGCGTTGAAGCGGTGGTGGAGGGGTCAACCGGGGAGCTGTTTTTT. Translated, it gives CSVEAVVEGSTGELFF. The gene calls are TRBV29-1 and TRBJ2-2, with D tentatively TRBD2 (6 bases). CDR1 SQVTM and CDR2 ANQGSEA come from the germline V gene. V was pared by 1 base and J by 5 bases, with 17 bases between. The CDR3 is made up of 16 amino acids.

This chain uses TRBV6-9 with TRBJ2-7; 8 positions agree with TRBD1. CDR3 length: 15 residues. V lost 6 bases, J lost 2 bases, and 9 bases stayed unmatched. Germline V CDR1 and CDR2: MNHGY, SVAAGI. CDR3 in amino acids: CASRYDRDRTYEQYF. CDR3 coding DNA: TGTGCCAGCAGGTATGACCGGGACAGGACCTACGAGCAGTACTTC.

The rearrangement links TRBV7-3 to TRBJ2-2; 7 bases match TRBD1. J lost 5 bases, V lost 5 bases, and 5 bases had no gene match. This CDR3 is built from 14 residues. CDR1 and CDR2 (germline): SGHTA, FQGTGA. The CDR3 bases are TGTGCCAGCAGCAATTTACAGGGGACCGGGGAGCTGTTTTTT. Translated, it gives CASSNLQGTGELFF.

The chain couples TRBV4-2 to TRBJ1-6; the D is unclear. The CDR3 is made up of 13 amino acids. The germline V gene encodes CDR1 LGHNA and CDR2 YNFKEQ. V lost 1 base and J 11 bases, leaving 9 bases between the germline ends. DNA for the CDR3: TGTGCCAGCAGCCAAGTTCATGGGACACCCCTCCACTTT. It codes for CASSQVHGTPLHF.

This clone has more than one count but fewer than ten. CDR3 sequence: CASRKDAYNSPLHF. DNA of the CDR3: TGTGCCAGCCGGAAAGACGCCTATAATTCACCCCTCCACTTT. V and J are TRBV2 and TRBJ1-6; D uncertain. V lost 8 bases to trimming and J lost 2 bases, with 10 bases between them. The CDR3 loop spans 14 amino acids. From germline, CDR1 is SNHLY and CDR2 FYNNEI.

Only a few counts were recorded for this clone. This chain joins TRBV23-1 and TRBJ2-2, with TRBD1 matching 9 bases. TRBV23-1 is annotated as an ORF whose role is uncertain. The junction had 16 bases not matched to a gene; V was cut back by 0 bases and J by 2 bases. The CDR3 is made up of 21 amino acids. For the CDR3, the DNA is TGCGCCAGCAGTCAATCGACGTTCGGGGAACCGGGACAGGGAAACACCGGGGAGCTGTTTTTT. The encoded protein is CASSQSTFGEPGQGNTGELFF.

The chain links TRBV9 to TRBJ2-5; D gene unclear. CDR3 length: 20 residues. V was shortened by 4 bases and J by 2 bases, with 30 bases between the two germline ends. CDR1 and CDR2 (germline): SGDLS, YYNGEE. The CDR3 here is CASSPHPTTNQRRLQETQYF. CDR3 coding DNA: TGTGCCAGCAGCCCTCACCCGACAACTAATCAGCGCAGACTTCAAGAGACCCAGTACTTC.

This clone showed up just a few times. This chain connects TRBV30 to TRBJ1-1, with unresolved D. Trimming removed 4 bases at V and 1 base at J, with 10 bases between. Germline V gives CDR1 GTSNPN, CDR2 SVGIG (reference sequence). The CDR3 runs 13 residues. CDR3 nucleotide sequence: TGTGCCTGGATGTACCAGTCGAACACTGAAGCTTTCTTT. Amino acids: CAWMYQSNTEAFF.

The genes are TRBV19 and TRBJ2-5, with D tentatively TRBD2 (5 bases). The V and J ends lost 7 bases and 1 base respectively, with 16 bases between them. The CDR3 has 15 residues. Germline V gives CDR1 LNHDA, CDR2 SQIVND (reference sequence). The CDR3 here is CASTDSPYSQETQYF. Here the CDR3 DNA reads TGTGCCAGTACGGACTCGCCATACTCCCAAGAGACCCAGTACTTC.

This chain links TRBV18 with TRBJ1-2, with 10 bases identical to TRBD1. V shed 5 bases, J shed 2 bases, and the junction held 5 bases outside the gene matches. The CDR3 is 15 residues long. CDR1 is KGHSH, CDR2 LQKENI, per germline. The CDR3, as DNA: TGTGCCAGCTCATTCCCGGGACAGGGGAACTATGGCTACACCTTC. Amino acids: CASSFPGQGNYGYTF.

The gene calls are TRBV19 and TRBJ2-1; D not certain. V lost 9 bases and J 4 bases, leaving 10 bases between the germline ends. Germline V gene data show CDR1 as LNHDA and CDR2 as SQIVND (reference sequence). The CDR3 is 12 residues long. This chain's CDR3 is CASRGEYNEQFF. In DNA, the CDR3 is TGTGCCAGCCGAGGAGAGTACAATGAGCAGTTCTTC.

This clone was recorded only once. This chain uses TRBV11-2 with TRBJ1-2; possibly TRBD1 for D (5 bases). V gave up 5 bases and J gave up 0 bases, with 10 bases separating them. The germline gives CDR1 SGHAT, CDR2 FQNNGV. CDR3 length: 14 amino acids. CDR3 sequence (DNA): TGTGCCAGCAGCGACGGGGACGCTAACTATGGCTACACCTTC. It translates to CASSDGDANYGYTF.